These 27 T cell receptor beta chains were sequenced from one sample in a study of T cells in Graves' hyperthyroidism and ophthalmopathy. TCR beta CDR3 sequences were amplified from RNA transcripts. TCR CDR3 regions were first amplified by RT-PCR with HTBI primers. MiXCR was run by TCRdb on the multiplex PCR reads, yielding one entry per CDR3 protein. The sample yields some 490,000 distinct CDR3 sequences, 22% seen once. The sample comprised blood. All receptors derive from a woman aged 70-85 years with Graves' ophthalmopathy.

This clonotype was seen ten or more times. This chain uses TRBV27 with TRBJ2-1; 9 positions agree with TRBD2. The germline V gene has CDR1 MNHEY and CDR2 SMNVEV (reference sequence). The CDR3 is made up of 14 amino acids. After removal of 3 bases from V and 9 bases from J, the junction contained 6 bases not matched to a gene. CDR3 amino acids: CASSLIAGVGEQFF. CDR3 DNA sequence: TGTGCCAGCAGTTTGATAGCGGGAGTTGGTGAGCAGTTCTTC.

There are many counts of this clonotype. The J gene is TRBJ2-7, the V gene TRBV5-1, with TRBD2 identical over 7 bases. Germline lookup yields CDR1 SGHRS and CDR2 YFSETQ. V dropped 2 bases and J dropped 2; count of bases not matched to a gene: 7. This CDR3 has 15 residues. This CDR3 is CASSFGGSGAYEQYF. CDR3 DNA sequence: TGCGCCAGCAGCTTTGGCGGAAGCGGGGCCTACGAGCAGTACTTC.

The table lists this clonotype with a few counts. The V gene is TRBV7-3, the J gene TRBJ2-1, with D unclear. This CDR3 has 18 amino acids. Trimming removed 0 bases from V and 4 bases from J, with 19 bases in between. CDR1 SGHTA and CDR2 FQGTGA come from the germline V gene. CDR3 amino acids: CASSLTVGSPSEYNEQFF. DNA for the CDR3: TGTGCCAGCAGCTTAACGGTGGGATCCCCCTCGGAGTACAATGAGCAGTTCTTC.

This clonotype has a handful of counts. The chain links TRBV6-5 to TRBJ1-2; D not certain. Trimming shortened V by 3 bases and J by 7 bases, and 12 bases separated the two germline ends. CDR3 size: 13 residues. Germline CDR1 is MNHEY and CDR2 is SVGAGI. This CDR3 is CASSYGPSGGYTF. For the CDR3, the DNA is TGTGCCAGCAGTTATGGCCCCTCGGGTGGCTACACCTTC.

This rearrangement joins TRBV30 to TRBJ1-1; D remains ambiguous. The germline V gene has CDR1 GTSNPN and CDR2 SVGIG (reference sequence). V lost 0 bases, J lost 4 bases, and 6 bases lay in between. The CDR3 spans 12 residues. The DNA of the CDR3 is TGTGCCTGGAGTGTATGGACCACTGAAGCTTTCTTT. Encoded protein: CAWSVWTTEAFF.

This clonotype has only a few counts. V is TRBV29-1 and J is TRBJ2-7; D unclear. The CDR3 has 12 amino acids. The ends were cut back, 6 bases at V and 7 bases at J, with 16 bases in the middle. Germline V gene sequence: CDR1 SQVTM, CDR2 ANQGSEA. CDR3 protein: CSVLSAALEQYF. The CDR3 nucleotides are TGCAGCGTCCTAAGCGCCGCTCTGGAGCAGTACTTC.

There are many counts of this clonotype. The CDR3 sequence is CASSEYSTNTEAFF. CDR3 sequence (DNA): TGTGCCAGCAGTGAATATTCAACGAACACTGAAGCTTTCTTT. The V call is TRBV6-1, the J call TRBJ1-1; D not resolved. Trimming pared 2 bases from V and 1 base from J, leaving 8 bases between. The CDR3 consists of 14 residues. Looked up from germline, CDR1 is MNHNS and CDR2 is SASEGT.

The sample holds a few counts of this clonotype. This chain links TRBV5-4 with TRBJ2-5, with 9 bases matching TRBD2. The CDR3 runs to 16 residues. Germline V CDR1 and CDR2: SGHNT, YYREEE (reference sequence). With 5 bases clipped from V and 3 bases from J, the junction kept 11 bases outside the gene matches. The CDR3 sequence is CASSPGGSGGKETQYF. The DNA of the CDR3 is TGTGCCAGCAGTCCGGGGGGCAGCGGGGGGAAAGAGACCCAGTACTTC. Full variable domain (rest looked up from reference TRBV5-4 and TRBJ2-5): ETGVTQSPTHLIKTRGQQVTLRCSSQSGHNTVSWYQQALGQGPQFIFQYYREEENGRGNFPPRFSGLQFPNYSSELNVNALELDDSALYLCASSPGGSGGKETQYFGPGTRLLVL.

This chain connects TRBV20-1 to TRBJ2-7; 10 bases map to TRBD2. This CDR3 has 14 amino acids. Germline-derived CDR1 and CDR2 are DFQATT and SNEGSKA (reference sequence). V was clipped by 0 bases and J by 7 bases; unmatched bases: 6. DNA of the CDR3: TGCAGTGCTAGAGATGGGCCTAGCGGGAGTGAGCAGTACTTC. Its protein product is CSARDGPSGSEQYF.

The CDR3 DNA follows: TGCAGCGTTGAGGGGGGGCCGGGTCAGCCCCAGCATTTT. It codes for CSVEGGPGQPQHF. The V call is TRBV29-1, the J call TRBJ1-5; tentative D call: TRBD1 (6 bases). Germline CDR1 reads SQVTM; CDR2 reads ANQGSEA. The CDR3 is made up of 13 amino acids. Trimming stripped 3 bases from V and 6 bases from J, with 12 bases between.

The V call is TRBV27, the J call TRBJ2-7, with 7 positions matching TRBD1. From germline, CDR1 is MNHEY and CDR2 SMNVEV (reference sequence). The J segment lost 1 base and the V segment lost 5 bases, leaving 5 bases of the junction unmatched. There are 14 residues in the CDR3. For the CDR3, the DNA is TGTGCCAGCAGTCCATGGGACAGATCCTACGAGCAGTACTTC. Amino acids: CASSPWDRSYEQYF.

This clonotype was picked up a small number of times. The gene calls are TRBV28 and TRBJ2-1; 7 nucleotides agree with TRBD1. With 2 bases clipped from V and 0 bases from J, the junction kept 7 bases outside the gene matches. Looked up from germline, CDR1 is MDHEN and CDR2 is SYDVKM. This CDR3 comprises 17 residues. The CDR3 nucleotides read TGTGCCAGCAGTTTAGGGGTGGGACAGAGCTCCTACAATGAGCAGTTCTTC. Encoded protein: CASSLGVGQSSYNEQFF. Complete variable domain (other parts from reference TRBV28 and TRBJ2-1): DVKVTQSSRYLVKRTGEKVFLECVQDMDHENMFWYRQDPGLGLRLIYFSYDVKMKEKGDIPEGYSVSREKKERFSLILESASTNQTSMYLCASSLGVGQSSYNEQFFGPGTRLTVL.

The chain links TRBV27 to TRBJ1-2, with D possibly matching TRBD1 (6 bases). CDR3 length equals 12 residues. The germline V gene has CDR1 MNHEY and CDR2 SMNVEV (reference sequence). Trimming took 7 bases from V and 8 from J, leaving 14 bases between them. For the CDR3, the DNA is TGTGCCAGCAAACAGGGATCCGAAGGCTACACCTTC. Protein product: CASKQGSEGYTF.

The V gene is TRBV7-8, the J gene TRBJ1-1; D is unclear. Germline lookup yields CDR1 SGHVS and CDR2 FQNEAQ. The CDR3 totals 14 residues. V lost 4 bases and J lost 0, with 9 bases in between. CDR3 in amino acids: CASSSRSLNTEAFF. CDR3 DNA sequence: TGTGCCAGCAGCTCAAGGAGCTTGAACACTGAAGCTTTCTTT.

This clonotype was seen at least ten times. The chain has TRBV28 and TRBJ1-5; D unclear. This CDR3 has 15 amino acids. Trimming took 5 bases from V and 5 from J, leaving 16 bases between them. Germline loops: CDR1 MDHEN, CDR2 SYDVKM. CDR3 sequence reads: CASSPPSGSHQPQHF. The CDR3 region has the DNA TGTGCCAGCAGTCCCCCGTCGGGTTCGCATCAGCCCCAGCATTTT.

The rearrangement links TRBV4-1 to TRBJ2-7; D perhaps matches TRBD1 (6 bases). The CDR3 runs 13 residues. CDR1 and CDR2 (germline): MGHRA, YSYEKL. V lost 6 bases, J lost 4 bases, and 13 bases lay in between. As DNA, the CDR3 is TGCGCCAGCAGTCGGGCAGGGGAATACGAGCAGTACTTC. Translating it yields CASSRAGEYEQYF.

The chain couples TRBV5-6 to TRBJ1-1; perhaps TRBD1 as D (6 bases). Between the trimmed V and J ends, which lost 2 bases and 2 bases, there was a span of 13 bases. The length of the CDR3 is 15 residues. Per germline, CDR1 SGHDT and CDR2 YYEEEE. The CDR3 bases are TGTGCCAGCAGCTTACCCGGGACATTAAACACTGAAGCTTTCTTT. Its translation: CASSLPGTLNTEAFF.

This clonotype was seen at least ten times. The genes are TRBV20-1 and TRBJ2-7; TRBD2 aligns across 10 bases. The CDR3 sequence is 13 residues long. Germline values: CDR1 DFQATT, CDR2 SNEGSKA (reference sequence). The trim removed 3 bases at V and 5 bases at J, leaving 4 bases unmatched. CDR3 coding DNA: TGCAGTGCTAGCCGTAGCGGGGGGCACGAGCAGTACTTC. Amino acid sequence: CSASRSGGHEQYF.

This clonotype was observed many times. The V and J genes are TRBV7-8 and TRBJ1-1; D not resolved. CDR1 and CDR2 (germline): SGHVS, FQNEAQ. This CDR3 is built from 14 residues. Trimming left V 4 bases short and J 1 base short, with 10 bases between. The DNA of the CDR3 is TGTGCCAGCAGCTCCCAGCGGGGGAACACTGAAGCTTTCTTT. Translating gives CASSSQRGNTEAFF.

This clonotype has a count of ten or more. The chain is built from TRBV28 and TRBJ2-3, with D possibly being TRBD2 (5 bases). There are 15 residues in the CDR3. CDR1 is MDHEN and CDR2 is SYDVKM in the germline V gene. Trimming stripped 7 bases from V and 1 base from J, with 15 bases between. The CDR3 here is CASTPRGRGTDTQYF. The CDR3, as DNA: TGTGCCAGCACTCCACGCGGGCGGGGCACAGATACGCAGTATTTT.

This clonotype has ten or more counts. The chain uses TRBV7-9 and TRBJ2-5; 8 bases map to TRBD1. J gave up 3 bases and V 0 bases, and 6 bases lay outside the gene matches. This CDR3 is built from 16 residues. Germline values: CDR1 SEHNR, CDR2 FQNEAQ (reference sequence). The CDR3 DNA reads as TGTGCCAGCAGCTTAGCCGGGACAGGCCCTAAAGAGACCCAGTACTTC. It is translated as CASSLAGTGPKETQYF.

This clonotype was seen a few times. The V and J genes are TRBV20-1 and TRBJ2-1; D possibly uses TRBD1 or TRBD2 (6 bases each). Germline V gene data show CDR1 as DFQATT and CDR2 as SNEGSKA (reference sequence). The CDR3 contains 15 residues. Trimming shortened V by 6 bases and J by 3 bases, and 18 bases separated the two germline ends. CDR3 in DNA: TGCAGTGCCCCCCCCGAGGGGGGATACTACAATGAGCAGTTCTTC. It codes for CSAPPEGGYYNEQFF.

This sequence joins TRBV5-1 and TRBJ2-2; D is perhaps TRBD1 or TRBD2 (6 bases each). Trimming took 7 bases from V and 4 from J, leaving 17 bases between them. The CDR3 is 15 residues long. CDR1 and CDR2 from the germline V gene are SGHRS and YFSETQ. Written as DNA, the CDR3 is TGCGCCAGCGGGGAACAGGGAGGTGGCACCGGGGAGCTGTTTTTT. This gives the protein CASGEQGGGTGELFF. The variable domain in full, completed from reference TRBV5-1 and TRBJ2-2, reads KAGVTQTPRYLIKTRGQQVTLSCSPISGHRSVSWYQQTPGQGLQFLFEYFSETQRNKGNFPGRFSGRQFSNSRSEMNVSTLELGDSALYLCASGEQGGGTGELFFGEGSRLTVL.

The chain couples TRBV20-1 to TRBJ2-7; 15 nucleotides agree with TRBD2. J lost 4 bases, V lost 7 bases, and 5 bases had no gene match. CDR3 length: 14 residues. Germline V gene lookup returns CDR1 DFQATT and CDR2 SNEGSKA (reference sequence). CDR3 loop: CSVPGTSGRYEQYF. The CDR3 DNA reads TGCAGTGTCCCAGGGACTAGCGGGAGGTACGAGCAGTACTTC.

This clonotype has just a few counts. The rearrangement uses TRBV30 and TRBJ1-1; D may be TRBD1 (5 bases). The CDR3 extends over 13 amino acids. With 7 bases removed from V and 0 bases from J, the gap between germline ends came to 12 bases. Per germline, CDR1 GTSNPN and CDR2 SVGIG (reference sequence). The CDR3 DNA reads TGTGCCTTGGCGGGACTCCTGAACACTGAAGCTTTCTTT. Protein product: CALAGLLNTEAFF.

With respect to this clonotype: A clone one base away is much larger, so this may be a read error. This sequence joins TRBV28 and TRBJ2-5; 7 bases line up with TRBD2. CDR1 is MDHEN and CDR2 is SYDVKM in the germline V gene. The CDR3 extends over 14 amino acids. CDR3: CASSRTSRRETEYF. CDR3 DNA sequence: TGTGCCAGCAGCCGGACCTCACGGCGGGAGACCGAGTACTTC. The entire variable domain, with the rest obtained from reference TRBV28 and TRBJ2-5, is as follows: DVKVTQSSRYLVKRTGEKVFLECVQDMDHENMFWYRQDPGLGLRLIYFSYDVKMKEKGDIPEGYSVSREKKERFSLILESASTNQTSMYLCASSRTSRRETEYFGPGTRLLVL.

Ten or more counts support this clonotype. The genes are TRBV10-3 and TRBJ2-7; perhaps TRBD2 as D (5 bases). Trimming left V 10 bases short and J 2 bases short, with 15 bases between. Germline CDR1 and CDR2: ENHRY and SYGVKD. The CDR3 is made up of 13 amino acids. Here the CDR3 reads CATAQTNTYEQYF. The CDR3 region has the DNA TGTGCCACCGCTCAGACTAACACCTACGAGCAGTACTTC.